These 13 T cell receptor beta chains came from one sample sequenced in a study of Ad26.COV2.S vaccination and SARS-CoV-2 variants. The treatment here: some 20 received Ad26.COV2.S at low or high dose, single or two shots; about 5 received placebo; per-sample allocation not given. All samples were drawn on day 63, counting from the first vaccine or placebo injection. Sequencing used immunoSEQ multiplex PCR; TCRdb keeps in-frame clones, though not all of them. The profile covers hundreds of thousands of clones, with around 87% appearing a single time and about 3.5% taken by the ten largest. The specimen comprised peripheral blood, sampled in a trial of Ad26.COV2.S vaccine versus placebo. The receptor source for this set is a person aged 18-65 years who received the Ad26.COV2.S COVID-19 vaccine or a placebo.

The V call is TRBV7-9, the J call TRBJ1-2; 7 bases fit TRBD1. Germline CDR1 SEHNR, CDR2 FQNEAQ (reference sequence). The CDR3 has 13 residues. V shed 5 bases, J shed 2 bases, and the junction held 2 bases outside the gene matches. Written as DNA, the CDR3 is TGTGCCAGCAGCCGGGGACAGAACTATGGCTACACCTTC. Translation: CASSRGQNYGYTF.

The V call is TRBV6-2 or TRBV6-3, the J call TRBJ1-2; 7 positions match TRBD1. J was trimmed by 2 bases and V by 6 bases; bases with no gene match: 3. The germline CDR1 and CDR2 sequences are MNHEY and SVGEGT. The CDR3 is 13 residues long. CDR3 loop: CASSLQGNYGYTF. The CDR3 nucleotides read TGTGCCAGCAGCTTACAGGGGAACTATGGCTACACCTTC.

The chain uses TRBV5-1 and TRBJ2-7; D might be TRBD1 (6 bases). Germline loops: CDR1 SGHRS, CDR2 YFSETQ. The CDR3 has 15 amino acids. V gave up 2 bases and J gave up 0 bases, with 12 bases separating them. The DNA of the CDR3 is TGCGCCAGCAGCTTCAGGGGAGTTAGCTCCTACGAGCAGTACTTC. Protein sequence: CASSFRGVSSYEQYF.

The chain has TRBV7-9 and TRBJ1-4, with TRBD1 as a possible D gene (5 bases). The germline V and J ends were trimmed by 6 bases and 2 bases, with 13 bases remaining between them. The CDR3 extends over 15 amino acids. CDR1 is SEHNR and CDR2 is FQNEAQ in the germline V gene (reference sequence). CDR3 sequence: CASSLGGVTNEKLFF. The CDR3 bases are TGTGCCAGCAGTCTTGGAGGGGTGACTAATGAAAAACTGTTTTTT. The entire variable domain, with the rest obtained from reference TRBV7-9 and TRBJ1-4, is as follows: DTGVSQNPRHKITKRGQNVTFRCDPISEHNRLYWYRQTLGQGPEFLTYFQNEAQLEKSRLLSDRFSAERPKGSFSTLEIQRTEQGDSAMYLCASSLGGVTNEKLFFGSGTQLSVL.

J is TRBJ1-2 and V is TRBV10-1; maybe TRBD1 (6 bases). CDR3 length: 13 residues. The V and J ends lost 5 bases and 4 bases respectively, with 11 bases between them. The germline V gene encodes CDR1 WNHNN and CDR2 SYGVQD (reference sequence). CDR3 protein: CASSPGQPYGYTF. For the CDR3, the DNA is TGCGCCAGCAGTCCCGGACAGCCCTATGGCTACACCTTC.

The V call is TRBV12-3 or TRBV12-4, the J call TRBJ2-3, with no clear D. V lost 3 bases and J lost 2, with 6 bases in between. The CDR3 contains 13 residues. DNA of the CDR3: TGTGCCAGCAGTTTTGTTAACACAGATACGCAGTATTTT. Translating it yields CASSFVNTDTQYF.

The chain combines TRBV15 with TRBJ1-2; possible D gene TRBD1, 6 bases. The CDR3 runs to 14 residues. V was pared by 5 bases and J by 7 bases, with 17 bases between. The V gene's germline CDR1 is LNHNV and CDR2 YYDKDF (reference sequence). As DNA, the CDR3 is TGTGCCACCAGCGGAAGACAGGACTCGCTTGGCTACACCTTC. Protein sequence: CATSGRQDSLGYTF.

The chain is built from TRBV5-1 and TRBJ2-3, with D tentatively TRBD1 (6 bases). The germline V gene encodes CDR1 SGHRS and CDR2 YFSETQ. The CDR3 length is 15 residues. Trimming left V 1 base short and J 0 bases short, with 9 bases between. The CDR3 DNA follows: TGCGCCAGCAGCTTGACTACAGGGAGCACAGATACGCAGTATTTT. It yields the protein CASSLTTGSTDTQYF.

The gene calls are TRBV6-5 and TRBJ2-2; perhaps TRBD2 as D (6 bases). The CDR3 is 16 residues long. Looked up from germline, CDR1 is MNHEY and CDR2 is SVGAGI. Trimming cost V 4 bases and J 2 bases, with 14 bases left between them. In nucleotides, the CDR3 is TGTGCCAGCAGTTCGAGGAGGAGGGTAAACACCGGGGAGCTGTTTTTT. Translation: CASSSRRRVNTGELFF.

The V gene is TRBV11-2, the J gene TRBJ2-7; D gene uncertain. This CDR3 region has 13 residues. In germline, CDR1 is SGHAT, CDR2 FQNNGV. Deletions cut 0 bases from V and 7 bases from J, with 10 bases between. Here the CDR3 reads CASSLDRTREQYF. In DNA, the CDR3 is TGTGCCAGCAGCTTAGACAGGACGAGGGAGCAGTACTTC.

The rearrangement joins TRBV10-2 to TRBJ2-7; D may match TRBD1 or TRBD2 (5 bases each). Germline CDR1 WSHSY, CDR2 SAAADI. V lost 4 bases, J lost 6 bases, and 16 bases lay in between. The CDR3 contains 14 residues. This CDR3 reads CASSASGTAGEQYF. In nucleotides, the CDR3 is TGCGCCAGCAGTGCGTCCGGGACCGCCGGCGAGCAGTACTTC.

With respect to this clone: A read error may produce the germline difference seen at one junction end. The chain couples TRBV7-7 to TRBJ1-5, with 7 bases matching TRBD1. The germline V gene encodes CDR1 SSHAT and CDR2 FNYEAQ (reference sequence). This CDR3 comprises 20 residues. The CDR3 loop is CASRVQQYRGEYLGNQPQHF. CDR3 bases: TGTGCTAGCAGGGTCCAGCAATACAGGGGCGAATATCTCGGCAATCAGCCCCAGCATTTT.

CDR3 nucleotide sequence: TGTGCCAGTAGAGGCAACCTACCCTATGGCTACACCTTC. Its translation is CASRGNLPYGYTF. The chain is built from TRBV19 and TRBJ1-2; D unresolved. V was clipped by 6 bases and J by 4 bases, with 12 bases between them. This CDR3 has 13 amino acids. Germline CDR1 is LNHDA and CDR2 is SQIVND (reference sequence).